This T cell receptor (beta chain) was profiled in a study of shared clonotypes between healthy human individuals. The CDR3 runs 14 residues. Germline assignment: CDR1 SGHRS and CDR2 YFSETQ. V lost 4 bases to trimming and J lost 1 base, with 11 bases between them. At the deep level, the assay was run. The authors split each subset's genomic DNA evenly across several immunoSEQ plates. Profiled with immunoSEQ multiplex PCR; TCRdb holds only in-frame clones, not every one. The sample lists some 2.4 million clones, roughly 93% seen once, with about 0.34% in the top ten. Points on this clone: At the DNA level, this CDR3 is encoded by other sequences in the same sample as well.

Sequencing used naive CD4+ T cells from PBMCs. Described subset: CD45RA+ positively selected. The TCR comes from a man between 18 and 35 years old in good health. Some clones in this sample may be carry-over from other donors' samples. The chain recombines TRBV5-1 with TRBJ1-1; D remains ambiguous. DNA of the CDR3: TGCGCCAGCAGCCTCGAACCGTCGAACACTGAAGCTTTCTTT. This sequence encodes CASSLEPSNTEAFF.